The next 17 T cell receptor beta chains were all read from a single sample in a study of blood T cells in healthy people across ages. PCR was performed a second time for about 6 to 12 cycles using a sample-barcoded 5' primer and a J-beta primer mix. TCRdb passed the 5' RACE reads through MiXCR, listing each CDR3 protein once. The data show about 1.6 million distinct CDR3 sequences, almost 35% seen once. The sample consisted of blood. All receptors derive from a woman aged 30 to 39 in good health.

CDR3 nucleotide sequence: TGTGCCAGCAGAGGCGCCGGAGGGGGTAACACTGAAGCTTTCTTT. Encoded protein: CASRGAGGGNTEAFF. The gene calls are TRBV6-6 and TRBJ1-1, with a tentative D call TRBD1 (6 bases). Trimming shortened V by 6 bases and J by 2 bases, and 16 bases separated the two germline ends. The germline V gene has CDR1 MNHNY and CDR2 SVGAGI (reference sequence). This CDR3 spans 15 amino acids.

This chain links TRBV7-9 with TRBJ2-5; 8 bases are a match to TRBD2. CDR1 and CDR2 (germline): SEHNR, FQNEAQ (reference sequence). The V and J ends lost 3 bases and 12 bases, in that order; junction bases with no gene match: 9. CDR3 length: 13 residues. Here the CDR3 DNA reads TGTGCCAGCAGCTTGGAGACTAGCGAAAGGAAGTACTTC. This translates into CASSLETSERKYF.

In this sample, this clonotype turned up many times. The chain is built from TRBV12-3 or TRBV12-4 and TRBJ2-3; 10 bases line up with TRBD2. The CDR3 runs to 14 residues. With 6 bases clipped from V and 3 bases from J, the junction kept 3 bases outside the gene matches. CDR3 loop: CASRTSGFTDTQYF. The CDR3 nucleotides are TGTGCCAGCAGGACTAGCGGGTTTACAGATACGCAGTATTTT.

V gene TRBV2 combines with J gene TRBJ2-3, with 7 bases matching TRBD2. Germline assignment: CDR1 SNHLY and CDR2 FYNNEI. With V trimmed by 6 bases and J by 2 bases, 11 bases remained unmatched. The CDR3 is 16 amino acids. CDR3 protein: CASRTRAGPVTDTQYF. The CDR3, as DNA: TGTGCCAGCAGAACCAGAGCGGGGCCGGTCACAGATACGCAGTATTTT.

The V call is TRBV28, the J call TRBJ2-7; TRBD1 aligns across 9 bases. The CDR3 is made up of 15 amino acids. In germline, CDR1 is MDHEN, CDR2 SYDVKM. V lost 6 bases, J lost 2 bases, and 8 bases stayed unmatched. The CDR3 coding sequence is TGTGCCAGCAGAAACAGGGGGCACCTGCCCTACGAGCAGTACTTC. It is translated as CASRNRGHLPYEQYF.

This clonotype was recorded many times. V usage is TRBV12-3 or TRBV12-4 and J usage is TRBJ2-1; possibly TRBD2 for D (5 bases). This CDR3 spans 12 amino acids. The V gene lost 8 bases and the J gene lost 5 bases, with 10 bases spanning the gap. The DNA of the CDR3 is TGTGCCAGCGGTGGACTGCACAATGAGCAGTTCTTC. Its protein product is CASGGLHNEQFF.

This chain links TRBV25-1 with TRBJ2-2; D is undetermined. V lost 6 bases, J lost 1 base, and 9 bases lay in between. CDR3 length: 14 amino acids. Germline CDR1 reads MGHDK; CDR2 reads SYGVNS. The CDR3 spells CASRGPLNTGELFF. The CDR3, as DNA: TGTGCCAGCAGAGGACCCTTGAACACCGGGGAGCTGTTTTTT.

The chain uses TRBV7-2 and TRBJ1-5; 7 bases align to TRBD1. This CDR3 is 15 amino acids long. Per the germline V gene, CDR1 is SGHTA and CDR2 is FQGNSA. V dropped 1 base and J dropped 7; count of bases not matched to a gene: 7. The chain's CDR3 is CASSLDDRVGQPQHF. CDR3 sequence (DNA): TGTGCCAGCAGCTTAGATGACAGGGTAGGGCAGCCCCAGCATTTT.

The V call is TRBV3-1, the J call TRBJ2-4, with D possibly matching TRBD1 (6 bases). The J call may be mistaken, given a closer DNA end match to TRBJ2-7. This CDR3 is 14 amino acids long. Germline assignment: CDR1 LGHDT and CDR2 YNNKEL (reference sequence). CDR3 nucleotide sequence: TGTGCCAGCAGCCAAAACAGGGCCCCCTACGAGCAGTACTTC. It is translated as CASSQNRAPYEQYF.

The V call is TRBV5-4, the J call TRBJ1-4, with 7 bases fitting TRBD1. CDR1 is SGHNT, CDR2 YYREEE, per germline (reference sequence). Trimming took 3 bases from V and 8 from J; bases not matched to a gene: 4. The length of the CDR3 is 13 residues. CDR3 protein: CASSSGQREKLFF. Here the CDR3 DNA reads TGTGCCAGCAGCTCGGGACAGCGGGAAAAACTGTTTTTT.

This clonotype was detected only a few times. J is TRBJ2-1 and V is TRBV6-5; the D gene is possibly TRBD2 (5 bases). CDR1 is MNHEY and CDR2 is SVGAGI in the germline V gene. Trimming stripped 6 bases from V and 8 bases from J, with 11 bases between. CDR3 length: 12 residues. The CDR3 reads CASSRTPDEQFF. The CDR3 DNA reads as TGTGCCAGCAGCCGGACTCCGGATGAGCAGTTCTTC.

This chain links TRBV2 with TRBJ2-5, with 8 bases matching TRBD2. With the DNA end fitting TRBJ2-7 better, the J assignment may be wrong. The CDR3 runs 14 residues. The germline V gene encodes CDR1 SNHLY and CDR2 FYNNEI. As DNA, the CDR3 is TGTGCCAGCAGTGAGTCGGGACTAGTAAACGAGCAGTACTTC. Residues: CASSESGLVNEQYF.

As concerns this clonotype: At one of its ends the junction is not consistent with the germline gene, which may arise from a read error. V is TRBV28 and J is TRBJ2-3; D unresolved. CDR1 and CDR2 from the germline V gene are MDHEN and SYDVKM. The CDR3 has 17 amino acids. The CDR3: CASSHMTRFLNTDTQYF. CDR3 DNA sequence: TGTGCCAGCAGCCATATGACCCGTTTCCTGAACACAGACACGCAGTATTTT.

The chain joins TRBV18 to TRBJ1-5, with a possible D match to TRBD1 (5 bases). V lost 8 bases to trimming and J lost 6 bases, with 17 bases between them. The V gene's germline CDR1 is KGHSH and CDR2 LQKENI. The CDR3 spans 14 residues. The DNA for the CDR3 is TGTGCCAGCACAAAGTCCCAGGGTGCTCAGCCCCAGCATTTT. It yields the protein CASTKSQGAQPQHF.

The chain employs TRBV12-3 or TRBV12-4 and TRBJ1-6; possible D gene TRBD1, 6 bases. Between the trimmed V and J ends, which lost 2 bases and 8 bases, there was a span of 16 bases. CDR3 length: 16 residues. CDR3 sequence: CASSLLAGAGDSPLHF. The CDR3 coding sequence is TGTGCCAGCAGTTTACTAGCGGGGGCAGGTGATTCACCCCTCCACTTT.

The CDR3 nucleotides are TGTGCCAGCAGCTTCCTCGTAGAGCGGGATACGCAGTATTTT. The encoded protein is CASSFLVERDTQYF. The chain has TRBV5-5 and TRBJ2-3; D may be TRBD2 (5 bases). The CDR3 extends over 14 amino acids. Germline CDR1 SGHKS, CDR2 YYEKEE (reference sequence). V gave up 2 bases and J gave up 6 bases, with 13 bases separating them. Full variable domain (outside the CDR3, taken from reference TRBV5-5 and TRBJ2-3): DAGVTQSPTHLIKTRGQQVTLRCSPISGHKSVSWYQQVLGQGPQFIFQYYEKEERGRGNFPDRFSARQFPNYSSELNVNALLLGDSALYLCASSFLVERDTQYFGPGTRLTVL.

The gene calls are TRBV7-8 and TRBJ2-3, with D possibly matching TRBD1 (5 bases). Trimming shortened V by 0 bases and J by 7 bases, and 11 bases separated the two germline ends. There are 14 residues in the CDR3. Looked up from germline, CDR1 is SGHVS and CDR2 is FQNEAQ. The CDR3 loop reads CASSLAQAGNTQYF. The CDR3 DNA reads as TGTGCCAGCAGCTTAGCGCAGGCAGGGAATACGCAGTATTTT.